The 27 T cell receptor beta chains given below trace back to one sample, sequenced in a study of Ad26.COV2.S vaccination and SARS-CoV-2 variants. As for treatment: approximately 18 received Ad26.COV2.S at low or high dose, single or two shots; several received placebo; per-sample allocation not given. All samples were drawn on day 63, counting from the first vaccine or placebo injection. Sequencing used immunoSEQ multiplex PCR; TCRdb keeps in-frame clones, though not all of them. The sample lists some 520,000 clones, 87% occurring once. The sample consisted of peripheral blood, taken in a trial of Ad26.COV2.S vaccine versus placebo. All receptors derive from a person between 18 and 65 years old who received the Ad26.COV2.S COVID-19 vaccine or a placebo.

In this sample, this clone turned up once. A much larger clone sits a single nucleotide away, making a read error possible. The sample has other DNA sequences that encode this CDR3 too. V usage is TRBV9 and J usage is TRBJ2-2, with D unresolved. Germline CDR1 SGDLS, CDR2 YYNGEE. The V end lost 0 bases, the J end lost 3 bases, and 6 bases lay between the germline ends. The CDR3 runs 14 residues. CDR3 residues: CASSVGTDTGELFF. The CDR3 DNA sequence: TGTGCCAGCAGCGTAGGGACCGACACCGGGGAGCTGTTTTTT.

The gene calls are TRBV5-6 and TRBJ2-5; D is uncertain. The CDR3 covers 14 residues. Germline assignment: CDR1 SGHDT and CDR2 YYEEEE. The V end was cut by 4 bases, the J end by 1 base, with 11 bases between. The CDR3 loop is CASSATVGQETQYF. CDR3 DNA sequence: TGTGCCAGCAGCGCGACGGTTGGCCAAGAGACCCAGTACTTC.

The V gene is TRBV4-3, the J gene TRBJ1-2; D ambiguous. This CDR3 has 14 amino acids. Germline V gene data show CDR1 as LGHNA and CDR2 as YSLEER. The V end lost 1 base, the J end lost 4 bases, and 10 bases lay between the germline ends. The CDR3 bases are TGCGCCAGCAGCCAAGGATTAGGTTTCTATGGCTACACCTTC. Translated: CASSQGLGFYGYTF.

This sequence joins TRBV12-3 or TRBV12-4 and TRBJ1-1; D gene uncertain. The CDR3 is 13 residues long. Trimming took 2 bases from V and 4 from J, leaving 8 bases between them. Written as DNA, the CDR3 is TGTGCCAGCAGTTTACTTTGGGCCACTGAAGCTTTCTTT. This translates into CASSLLWATEAFF.

The genes are TRBV7-3 and TRBJ2-1; weak D call: TRBD2 (6 bases). CDR3 size: 13 residues. In germline, CDR1 is SGHTA, CDR2 FQGTGA. The V end lost 2 bases, the J end lost 7 bases, and 9 bases lay between the germline ends. CDR3 region: CASSLAGRNEQFF. DNA of the CDR3: TGTGCCAGCAGCTTAGCGGGACGTAATGAGCAGTTCTTC.

The chain joins TRBV5-1 to TRBJ2-5; D is unresolved. The CDR3 contains 14 residues. Germline CDR1 SGHRS, CDR2 YFSETQ. Trimming removed 1 base from V and 2 bases from J, with 9 bases in between. The CDR3, as DNA: TGCGCCAGCAGCTTGAGTAGCAGACAAGAGACCCAGTACTTC. Its protein is CASSLSSRQETQYF. The full variable domain, rest sourced from reference TRBV5-1 and TRBJ2-5, is KAGVTQTPRYLIKTRGQQVTLSCSPISGHRSVSWYQQTPGQGLQFLFEYFSETQRNKGNFPGRFSGRQFSNSRSEMNVSTLELGDSALYLCASSLSSRQETQYFGPGTRLLVL.

V gene TRBV19 combines with J gene TRBJ1-5; TRBD1 aligns across 8 bases. CDR1 and CDR2 from the germline V gene are LNHDA and SQIVND (reference sequence). J was trimmed by 5 bases and V by 5 bases; bases with no gene match: 8. The CDR3 consists of 15 residues. The CDR3 loop is CASSLRTGSHQPQHF. The CDR3 DNA follows: TGTGCCAGTAGTCTCCGGACAGGGAGCCATCAGCCCCAGCATTTT.

The gene calls are TRBV28 and TRBJ1-1; D unresolved. V gave up 3 bases and J gave up 8 bases, with 16 bases separating them. This CDR3 contains 14 residues. CDR1 and CDR2 from the germline V gene are MDHEN and SYDVKM. The CDR3 bases are TGTGCCAGCAGTTTGGGTGCGAAGACCCCAGAAGCTTTCTTT. As protein: CASSLGAKTPEAFF.

V usage is TRBV28 and J usage is TRBJ2-7; no firm D call. The CDR3 sequence is 15 residues long. CDR1 is MDHEN, CDR2 SYDVKM, per germline. The V and J ends lost 6 bases and 1 base respectively, with 16 bases between them. Written as DNA, the CDR3 is TGTGCCAGCAGGGACGGACGGAGCCCTTCCTACGAGCAGTACTTC. It is translated as CASRDGRSPSYEQYF.

This sequence joins TRBV6-4 and TRBJ2-3; no clear D. Trimming took 8 bases from V and 3 from J, leaving 12 bases between them. CDR3 size: 13 residues. The V gene's germline CDR1 is MRHNA and CDR2 SNTAGT. Here the CDR3 DNA reads TGTGCCAGCTCCGGAGACGTTACAGATACGCAGTATTTT. This encodes CASSGDVTDTQYF.

The chain is built from TRBV11-2 and TRBJ2-7, with D maybe TRBD1 (5 bases). CDR3 length equals 14 residues. Germline CDR1 reads SGHAT; CDR2 reads FQNNGV. V lost 3 bases and J lost 6, with 15 bases in between. CDR3 DNA: TGTGCCAGCAGCTTTAGCACGTCTACAGGCGAGCAGTACTTC. It encodes CASSFSTSTGEQYF. Full variable domain (remainder filled in from reference TRBV11-2 and TRBJ2-7): EAGVAQSPRYKIIEKRQSVAFWCNPISGHATLYWYQQILGQGPKLLIQFQNNGVVDDSQLPKDRFSAERLKGVDSTLKIQPAKLEDSAVYLCASSFSTSTGEQYFGPGTRLTVT.

With regard to this clone: This same CDR3 is encoded by further DNA sequences in the sample. This rearrangement joins TRBV28 to TRBJ2-5, with a weak D call TRBD1 (5 bases). V lost 3 bases to trimming and J lost 3 bases, with 8 bases between them. The CDR3 covers 13 residues. Germline-derived CDR1 and CDR2 are MDHEN and SYDVKM. CDR3 region: CASSLSREETQYF. CDR3 sequence (DNA): TGTGCCAGCAGTTTGAGCAGGGAAGAGACCCAGTACTTC.

This rearrangement joins TRBV5-6 to TRBJ2-5; D not certain. The V end was cut by 2 bases, the J end by 5 bases, with 4 bases between. The CDR3 runs to 11 residues. From germline, CDR1 is SGHDT and CDR2 YYEEEE. The chain's CDR3 is CASSFGETQYF. Written as DNA, the CDR3 is TGTGCCAGCAGCTTCGGTGAGACCCAGTACTTC.

The table lists this clone with a few counts. The V and J genes are TRBV7-9 and TRBJ2-2, with D uncertain. This CDR3 contains 12 residues. The V and J ends lost 2 bases and 6 bases respectively, with 4 bases between them. From germline, CDR1 is SEHNR and CDR2 FQNEAQ (reference sequence). CDR3 coding DNA: TGTGCCAGCAGCTTAAAGTCCGGGGAGCTGTTTTTT. The encoded protein is CASSLKSGELFF.

The rearrangement links TRBV27 to TRBJ2-7; 8 positions match TRBD1. The germline V gene has CDR1 MNHEY and CDR2 SMNVEV (reference sequence). V was pared by 4 bases and J by 0 bases, with 20 bases of the junction left unmatched. The length of the CDR3 is 20 residues. CDR3 protein: CASSSFLRQGSRPSSYEQYF. CDR3 nucleotides: TGTGCCAGCAGTTCCTTCTTACGACAGGGGTCCCGGCCGAGCTCCTACGAGCAGTACTTC.

This chain links TRBV7-8 with TRBJ2-7; 15 bases line up with TRBD2. The CDR3 consists of 17 residues. In germline, CDR1 is SGHVS, CDR2 FQNEAQ. Trimming took 5 bases from V and 3 from J; bases not matched to a gene: 8. CDR3 coding DNA: TGTGCCAGCAGCGTACGGACTAGCGGGAGGGCCGGCTACGAGCAGTACTTC. This codes for CASSVRTSGRAGYEQYF.

The chain recombines TRBV4-1 with TRBJ1-1, with 7 bases lining up with TRBD1. CDR3 length: 13 residues. Germline assignment: CDR1 MGHRA and CDR2 YSYEKL. The junction had 5 bases not matched to a gene; V was cut back by 3 bases and J by 7 bases. CDR3 nucleotides: TGCGCCAGCAGCCACCCGACAGGGAATGAAGCTTTCTTT. Translating gives CASSHPTGNEAFF.

J is TRBJ2-1 and V is TRBV7-7, with D possibly being TRBD1 (5 bases). Trimming removed 1 base at V and 5 bases at J, with 9 bases between. Looked up from germline, CDR1 is SSHAT and CDR2 is FNYEAQ (reference sequence). This CDR3 contains 14 residues. The CDR3, as DNA: TGTGCCAGCAGCTTAGGGGCAGGGAACAATGAGCAGTTCTTC. Its translation: CASSLGAGNNEQFF.

The rearrangement links TRBV2 to TRBJ2-3; 9 nucleotides align to TRBD2. V lost 7 bases, J lost 6 bases, and 11 bases stayed unmatched. Germline-derived CDR1 and CDR2 are SNHLY and FYNNEI. CDR3 length: 15 amino acids. The CDR3, as DNA: TGTGCCAGCAAGGGCGGGAGGGGCCTTCTGGATACGCAGTATTTT. It specifies CASKGGRGLLDTQYF.

This chain links TRBV4-2 with TRBJ2-7; D is perhaps TRBD1 (6 bases). The germline V gene has CDR1 LGHNA and CDR2 YNFKEQ. Between the trimmed V and J ends, which lost 2 bases and 3 bases, there was a span of 14 bases. The CDR3 length is 15 residues. This CDR3 reads CASSQHRVGIYEQYF. The CDR3 DNA is TGTGCCAGCAGCCAACACAGGGTCGGGATCTACGAGCAGTACTTC.

The rearrangement links TRBV6-2 or TRBV6-3 to TRBJ1-5; D is unresolved. CDR1 and CDR2 (germline): MNHEY, SVGEGT. The CDR3 is 15 amino acids. V lost 1 base and J 0 bases, leaving 7 bases between the germline ends. The CDR3 bases are TGTGCCAGCAGTTACTTACACAATAGCAATCAGCCCCAGCATTTT. It specifies CASSYLHNSNQPQHF.

The V and J genes are TRBV27 and TRBJ2-7; 7 nucleotides line up with TRBD2. V lost 6 bases to trimming and J lost 3 bases; unmatched junction nucleotides: 8. The CDR3 covers 14 residues. Per the germline V gene, CDR1 is MNHEY and CDR2 is SMNVEV (reference sequence). The CDR3 DNA follows: TGTGCCAGCAGCCCCATGGGGGGGAACTACGAGCAGTACTTC. It specifies CASSPMGGNYEQYF.

This chain connects TRBV28 to TRBJ1-2; no firm D call. CDR3 length: 12 amino acids. Germline values: CDR1 MDHEN, CDR2 SYDVKM. V was shortened by 6 bases and J by 5 bases, with 10 bases between the two germline ends. CDR3 amino acids: CASSRGRYGYTF. In DNA, the CDR3 is TGTGCCAGCAGCCGCGGACGGTATGGCTACACCTTC.

The chain links TRBV7-9 to TRBJ1-5; TRBD1 is a possible D gene (5 bases). This CDR3 is 16 amino acids long. Deletions cut 3 bases from V and 3 bases from J, with 15 bases between. Germline V gene data show CDR1 as SEHNR and CDR2 as FQNEAQ (reference sequence). CDR3 region: CASSLGGDGNNQPQHF. The CDR3, as DNA: TGTGCCAGCAGCTTGGGAGGGGACGGGAACAATCAGCCCCAGCATTTT.

The rearrangement joins TRBV29-1 to TRBJ2-5; D uncertain. V shed 7 bases and J shed 1 base, with 10 bases lying between them. The germline gives CDR1 SQVTM, CDR2 ANQGSEA. The CDR3 loop spans 12 amino acids. The CDR3 spells CSAAWSQETQYF. The CDR3, as DNA: TGCAGCGCTGCGTGGAGCCAAGAGACCCAGTACTTC.

This clone was observed a handful of times. The V gene is TRBV2, the J gene TRBJ1-2; 9 nucleotides agree with TRBD1. This CDR3 has 14 residues. The germline gives CDR1 SNHLY, CDR2 FYNNEI. V trimming: 5 bases; J trimming: 7 bases; junction bases outside the gene matches: 8. The CDR3 nucleotides are TGTGCCAGCAGTCCCTTGGTGACAGGGGGTGGCTACACCTTC. Its translation: CASSPLVTGGGYTF.

CDR3 DNA sequence: TGCGCCAGCAGCTCTACAGGGACCGAAGCTTTCTTT. This translates into CASSSTGTEAFF. The J gene is TRBJ1-1, the V gene TRBV5-1, with D maybe TRBD1 (6 bases). V lost 3 bases and J lost 8, with 11 bases in between. The CDR3 loop spans 12 amino acids. The germline gives CDR1 SGHRS, CDR2 YFSETQ.